This T cell receptor beta chain derives from a study of T cell clones after liver transplantation. Turning to the study itself: TCRbeta sequencing after a pre-transplant mixed lymphocyte reaction identified graft-donor-reactive clones, later tracked in post-transplant blood. As an antigen-independent comparator, third-party-reactive TCRbeta sequences came from pre-transplant mixed lymphocyte reactions. Draws occurred before transplant, before withdrawal, and after complete or failed withdrawal.

Measured with immunoSEQ multiplex PCR; TCRdb has only the in-frame clones, and not every one. The sample yields 98,000 or so clones, more than 75% seen once. V was shortened by 5 bases and J by 5 bases, with 14 bases between the two germline ends. Germline V lookup: CDR1 SGHVS, CDR2 FQNEAQ. This CDR3 is 14 amino acids long. Study results and caveats: In a couple of subjects, few donor cells limited the measurable donor-reactive repertoire.

About this clone itself: Its specificity is unknown.

The clonotype was recovered from a human donor who received a liver transplant. The sample was CD4+ T cells from blood, taken before liver transplant. This chain links TRBV7-8 with TRBJ2-3; D remains ambiguous. CDR3 coding DNA: TGTGCCAGCAGCACGTACCTGGTTTTAGATACGCAGTATTTT. It translates to CASSTYLVLDTQYF. Using reference TRBV7-8 and TRBJ2-3 for the parts outside the CDR3, the full variable domain is GAGVSQSPRYKVAKRGQDVALRCDPISGHVSLFWYQQALGQGPEFLTYFQNEAQLDKSGLPSDRFFAERPEGSVSTLKIQRTQQEDSAVYLCASSTYLVLDTQYFGPGTRLTVL.